The rows below give T cell receptor beta chains drawn from one sample of a study of T-cell memory formation after mild COVID-19. MiXCR, applied by TCRdb to the 5' RACE reads, yields one record per CDR3 protein. The sample holds 200,000 to 250,000 distinct CDR3 sequences; approximately 10% are singletons and the top ten take about 3.8%. The material sequenced was PBMCs or a T cell subset sorted from them (not recorded which). All receptors derive from a man younger than 35 who had mild COVID-19 (a few samples of this study predate the infection). Cell type and time point are not known. Each CDR3 is given with its conserved first and last residue. Each record gives: V gene, clone size, J gene, D gene, CDR3 protein, CDR3 DNA. A D gene is named only where the DNA matches it firmly. For some rows the clone size is stated as once, few or many, or as a class when expanded; others skip it.

>TRBV7-2|many|TRBJ2-3|.
CASSLPTSGPDTQYF
TGTGCCAGCAGCTTACCTACTAGTGGGCCAGATACGCAGTATTTT
>TRBV30|many|TRBJ2-3|TRBD2
CAWSRTSGANTQYF
TGTGCCTGGAGTCGGACTAGCGGAGCTAATACGCAGTATTTT
>TRBV21-1|few|TRBJ1-3|.
CASQGESFVVSGNTIYF
TGTGCCAGCCAGGGGGAGTCCTTTGTCGTGTCTGGAAACACCATATATTTT
>TRBV2|many|TRBJ2-7|TRBD2
CATGRTSGSYEQYF
TGTGCCACCGGCCGGACTAGCGGGAGCTACGAGCAGTACTTC
>TRBV20-1|few|TRBJ2-5|TRBD2
CSAIAGGALGTQYF
TGCAGTGCTATCGCGGGGGGCGCCCTGGGGACCCAGTACTTC
>TRBV19|few|TRBJ2-3|TRBD2
CASSIAGTSGTDTQYF
TGTGCCAGTAGTATTGCCGGGACTAGCGGCACAGATACGCAGTATTTT
>TRBV27|few|TRBJ1-5|TRBD1
CASSRRTGLQPQHF
TGTGCCAGCAGTCGCCGGACAGGGCTTCAGCCCCAGCATTTT
>TRBV5-1|.|TRBJ1-4|.
CASSPRDPIREKLFF
TGCGCCAGCAGCCCTCGGGACCCCATCCGGGAAAAACTGTTTTTT
>TRBV5-1|many|TRBJ2-3|.
CASSLFEGDTQYF
TGCGCCAGCAGCTTATTCGAGGGGGATACGCAGTATTTT
>TRBV9|.|TRBJ1-5|.
CASSAPPSNQPQHF
TGTGCCAGCAGCGCCCCCCCAAGCAATCAGCCCCAGCATTTT
>TRBV4-3|few|TRBJ1-2|.
CASSQGRANGYTF
TGCGCCAGCAGCCAGGGTCGGGCCAATGGCTACACCTTC
>TRBV5-1|.|TRBJ2-1|.
CASSTTGFLFF
TGCGCCAGCAGCACAACAGGGTTTCTGTTCTTC
>TRBV18|.|TRBJ1-5|TRBD1
CASSSRPGQGLTEPQHF
TGTGCCAGCTCATCCCGACCGGGACAGGGTTTGACGGAGCCCCAGCATTTT
>TRBV6-5|few|TRBJ2-7|TRBD1
CASSYSQGALYEQYF
TGTGCCAGCAGTTACTCGCAGGGGGCACTCTACGAGCAGTACTTC
>TRBV5-4|.|TRBJ2-3|.
CASSFVVGTDTQYF
TGTGCCAGCAGCTTCGTAGTGGGCACAGATACGCAGTATTTT
>TRBV7-3|many|TRBJ2-6|.
CATMSGPSGANVLTF
TGTGCCACCATGAGCGGTCCCTCTGGGGCCAACGTCCTGACTTTC
>TRBV14|few|TRBJ1-1|TRBD1
CASSQLGQTNEAFF
TGTGCCAGCAGCCAATTGGGACAGACCAATGAAGCTTTCTTT
>TRBV7-9|few|TRBJ2-5|.
CASSSRERGSTQYF
TGTGCCAGCAGCTCTAGGGAGCGCGGGTCGACCCAGTACTTC
>TRBV12-3/TRBV12-4|few|TRBJ1-5|.
CASSSGYSNQPQHF
TGTGCCAGCAGTTCCGGTTATAGCAATCAGCCCCAGCATTTT
>TRBV7-6|.|TRBJ1-5|TRBD1
CASSRDRGGNQPQHF
TGTGCCAGCAGCCGGGACAGAGGAGGCAATCAGCCCCAGCATTTT
>TRBV4-3|few|TRBJ2-5|TRBD2
CASPAKGFSGGETQYF
TGCGCCAGCCCGGCTAAGGGGTTCTCCGGGGGGGAGACCCAGTACTTC
>TRBV12-3/TRBV12-4|.|TRBJ1-5|TRBD1
CASSLSGQGPSQHF
TGTGCCAGCAGTTTATCGGGACAGGGGCCTTCCCAGCATTTT
>TRBV12-5|.|TRBJ2-1|TRBD1
CASAYRQGVDEQFF
TGTGCTAGTGCCTATAGACAGGGGGTCGATGAGCAGTTCTTC
>TRBV5-1|few|TRBJ2-6|.
CASSLRPQNDGANVLTF
TGCGCCAGCAGCTTGAGACCCCAGAATGATGGGGCCAACGTCCTGACTTTC
>TRBV18|few|TRBJ1-5|.
CASSSGTQPQHF
TGTGCCAGCTCGTCGGGGACTCAGCCCCAGCATTTT
>TRBV20-1|many|TRBJ2-2|TRBD1
CSARDPGQGNTGELFF
TGCAGTGCTAGAGATCCGGGACAGGGGAACACCGGGGAGCTGTTTTTT
>TRBV4-2|few|TRBJ2-7|TRBD1
CASSQEAGGGNEQYF
TGTGCCAGCAGCCAAGAAGCAGGGGGCGGAAACGAGCAGTACTTC
>TRBV6-1|.|TRBJ1-5|.
CASSYPGGDQPQHF
TGTGCCAGCAGTTACCCGGGGGGAGATCAGCCCCAGCATTTT
>TRBV12-3/TRBV12-4|many|TRBJ2-2|.
CASSTRGSGELFF
TGTGCCAGCAGTACCCGAGGGTCCGGGGAGCTGTTTTTT
>TRBV9|.|TRBJ2-4|.
CASSVGVAKNIQYF
TGTGCCAGCAGCGTAGGGGTTGCCAAAAACATTCAGTACTTC
>TRBV10-3|few|TRBJ2-6|.
CAIFSGANVLTF
TGTGCCATTTTCTCTGGGGCCAACGTCCTGACTTTC
>TRBV2|few|TRBJ1-5|.
CASNPVGRGGPQPQHF
TGTGCCAGCAACCCGGTCGGCAGGGGCGGACCTCAGCCCCAGCATTTT
>TRBV20-1|many|TRBJ2-5|.
CSARGLWHQETQYF
TGCAGTGCTCGGGGGCTATGGCACCAAGAGACCCAGTACTTC
>TRBV7-2|many|TRBJ1-3|TRBD1
CASSLVTGGNGNTIYF
TGTGCCAGCAGCTTAGTAACAGGGGGCAATGGAAACACCATATATTTT
>TRBV18|.|TRBJ2-7|.
CASSPLPPGLHEQYF
TGTGCCAGCTCACCACTACCGCCGGGACTCCACGAGCAGTACTTC
>TRBV29-1|many|TRBJ1-2|.
CSVEDLRGRGYGYTF
TGCAGCGTTGAAGATCTACGCGGGAGGGGCTATGGCTACACCTTC
>TRBV4-3|few|TRBJ1-5|.
CASSQDLPRGDSNQPQHF
TGCGCCAGCAGCCAAGATCTGCCGCGCGGAGATAGCAATCAGCCCCAGCATTTT
>TRBV10-1|few|TRBJ2-2|TRBD2
CASSKRLAGSPGELFF
TGCGCCAGCAGTAAACGACTAGCGGGGTCACCCGGGGAGCTGTTTTTT
>TRBV4-3|many|TRBJ1-4|TRBD1
CASSRYRGRGANEKLFF
TGCGCCAGCAGCCGTTACAGGGGGCGCGGAGCTAATGAAAAACTGTTTTTT
>TRBV20-1|many|TRBJ2-3|.
CSAAATDTQYF
TGCAGTGCAGCGGCCACAGATACGCAGTATTTT
>TRBV5-1|few|TRBJ2-2|.
CASSGTPGANTGELFF
TGCGCCAGCAGCGGTACCCCGGGGGCGAACACCGGGGAGCTGTTTTTT
>TRBV13|.|TRBJ2-3|.
CASSKPDSTDTQYF
TGTGCCAGCAGCAAACCCGACAGCACAGATACGCAGTATTTT
>TRBV6-5|many|TRBJ2-7|.
CASSPGQPAGKQYF
TGTGCCAGCAGTCCTGGACAACCCGCCGGGAAGCAGTACTTC
>TRBV7-9|.|TRBJ2-1|.
CASSYPGPRSDEQFF
TGTGCCAGCAGCTATCCGGGGCCCAGAAGCGATGAGCAGTTCTTC
>TRBV7-2|few|TRBJ2-3|TRBD2
CASSPNSGNTDTQYF
TGTGCCAGCAGCCCTAATAGCGGGAACACAGATACGCAGTATTTT
>TRBV4-3|few|TRBJ2-2|TRBD1
CASSKGTGGDTGELFF
TGCGCCAGCAGCAAAGGGACAGGGGGGGACACCGGGGAGCTGTTTTTT
>TRBV29-1|.|TRBJ2-2|.
CSVEVFLTGELFF
TGCAGCGTTGAGGTCTTCCTCACCGGGGAGCTGTTTTTT
>TRBV18|medium-sized|TRBJ2-5|.
CASSPPLSGAAETQYF
TGTGCCAGCTCACCACCGTTAAGTGGGGCCGCGGAGACCCAGTACTTC
>TRBV7-9|.|TRBJ2-5|.
CASRDDGSGETQYF
TGTGCCAGCAGGGACGACGGTTCAGGGGAGACCCAGTACTTC
>TRBV15|.|TRBJ2-7|TRBD2
CATSRDTGGSYEQYF
TGTGCCACCAGCAGAGATACGGGGGGCTCCTACGAGCAGTACTTC
>TRBV20-1|few|TRBJ2-3|.
CSARRAGQLANTQYF
TGCAGTGCTAGACGAGCGGGACAGTTGGCAAATACGCAGTATTTT
>TRBV7-2|.|TRBJ2-5|.
CASSRGRGRETQYF
TGTGCCAGCAGCCGGGGACGGGGGCGGGAGACCCAGTACTTC
>TRBV12-3/TRBV12-4|few|TRBJ2-1|TRBD1
CASSPPDRGDEQFF
TGTGCCAGCAGTCCCCCGGACAGGGGGGATGAGCAGTTCTTC
>TRBV2|few|TRBJ2-1|TRBD2
CASSRVTSGGYEQFF
TGTGCCAGCAGTAGAGTGACTAGCGGGGGCTATGAGCAGTTCTTC
>TRBV7-9|few|TRBJ1-1|.
CASRVGNGVDTEAFF
TGTGCCAGCAGAGTAGGGAATGGAGTAGACACTGAAGCTTTCTTT